This record concerns one T cell receptor (beta chain) sequence. The data were obtained in a study of blood T cell repertoires in COVID-19. Overall study context: Sites in the United States, Italy and Spain provided acute and convalescent COVID-19 samples. Nucleic acid was either cDNA or gDNA, and it came from T cells, B-cell-depleted T cells, or PBMCs.

Per the original data handling: Estimation of nucleated cell counts was performed using reference gene primer amplification. Clones were read by immunoSEQ multiplex PCR, and TCRdb kept only the in-frame ones, dropping some. V and J calls and clone size are given by that table; D and trimming were obtained from the DNA. The sample shows 90,000 to 120,000 clones, roughly 88% of them seen only once. Per the germline V gene, CDR1 is MRHNA and CDR2 is SNTAGT. The CDR3 consists of 15 residues. With V trimmed by 3 bases and J by 2 bases, 2 bases remained unmatched. The material sequenced was peripheral blood. J is TRBJ2-3 and V is TRBV6-4; 10 bases fit TRBD1. This TCR came from a woman aged 55 to 70 with acute or convalescent COVID-19. The CDR3 reads CASSEGTGDTDTQYF. The CDR3 nucleotides are TGTGCCAGCAGTGAAGGGACAGGGGACACAGATACGCAGTATTTT.